What follows are 27 T cell receptor beta chains derived from one specimen sequenced in a study of T cells in Graves' hyperthyroidism and ophthalmopathy. Amplification yielded TCR beta CDR3 regions, with RNA transcripts as the source. An initial round of RT-PCR targeting the TCR CDR3 relied on the HTBI primer set. TCRdb processed the multiplex PCR reads anew with MiXCR; each CDR3 protein has one entry. The data contain about 500,000 distinct CDR3 sequences, approximately 15% of them singletons. The sequenced material came from blood. These TCRs come from a woman between 18 and 30 years old with Graves' hyperthyroidism.

This clonotype was observed many times. The rearrangement joins TRBV7-8 to TRBJ1-1, with 7 bases matching TRBD1. Germline CDR1 is SGHVS and CDR2 is FQNEAQ. The CDR3 covers 14 residues. Trimming at V came to 5 bases and at J to 0 bases, leaving 3 bases not matched to a gene. The CDR3 DNA reads as TGTGCCAGCAGCGCGACAGGGTTGAACACTGAAGCTTTCTTT. It yields the protein CASSATGLNTEAFF.

This clonotype came up a few times. This sequence joins TRBV12-3 or TRBV12-4 and TRBJ1-1; perhaps TRBD1 as D (5 bases). Trimming took off 6 bases at V and 0 bases at J, with 11 bases between the two ends. The CDR3 has 14 amino acids. CDR3 nucleotide sequence: TGTGCCAGCAGCACTCGGGGGATGAACACTGAAGCTTTCTTT. It yields the protein CASSTRGMNTEAFF.

This clonotype was observed once. Germline and junction disagree at one end, which may indicate a read error. The chain combines TRBV7-3 with TRBJ1-1; no reliable D call. Looked up from germline, CDR1 is SGHTA and CDR2 is FQGTGA. This CDR3 is built from 13 residues. Here the CDR3 DNA reads TGTGCCACCAGCAGAACCAAGAACACTGAAGCTTTCTTT. Its translation is CATSRTKNTEAFF.

There are many counts of this clonotype. This chain links TRBV11-2 with TRBJ2-1; D tentatively fits TRBD1 or TRBD2 (5 bases each). CDR1 is SGHAT, CDR2 FQNNGV, per germline. V was trimmed by 8 bases and J by 7 bases, leaving 21 bases between them. This CDR3 has 15 amino acids. CDR3: CASALGTGQGNEQFF. CDR3 bases: TGTGCCAGCGCCCTCGGGACGGGCCAAGGGAATGAGCAGTTCTTC. Drawing the rest from reference TRBV11-2 and TRBJ2-1, the complete variable domain is EAGVAQSPRYKIIEKRQSVAFWCNPISGHATLYWYQQILGQGPKLLIQFQNNGVVDDSQLPKDRFSAERLKGVDSTLKIQPAKLEDSAVYLCASALGTGQGNEQFFGPGTRLTVL.

This clonotype showed up many times. The CDR3 DNA follows: TGTGCCAGCAGCCCCCGGGTTCTGTACCAAGAGACCCAGTACTTC. Residues: CASSPRVLYQETQYF. The rearrangement uses TRBV11-2 and TRBJ2-5; D gene unclear. Trimming removed 5 bases at V and 0 bases at J, with 13 bases between. Germline V CDR1 and CDR2: SGHAT, FQNNGV. CDR3 length: 15 amino acids.

This clonotype was detected many times. Mismatch with germline at one junction end may stem from a read error. J is TRBJ1-3 and V is TRBV11-3; D gene ambiguous. The CDR3 totals 15 residues. CDR1 and CDR2 from the germline V gene are SGHNT and YENEEA. DNA of the CDR3: TGCGGCAGCGAGAGGCAGTCGGCCTCTGGAAACACCATATATTTT. Translation: CGSERQSASGNTIYF.

This chain connects TRBV7-2 to TRBJ2-3, with TRBD1 matching 9 bases. Germline V lookup: CDR1 SGHTA, CDR2 FQGNSA. Trimming cost V 8 bases and J 8 bases; bases outside gene matches: 11. The CDR3 length is 14 residues. The CDR3 DNA reads TGTGCCAGCGATACAGGGGGCCTATTTGGTACGCAGTATTTT. This gives the protein CASDTGGLFGTQYF.

The genes are TRBV5-1 and TRBJ1-6, with D perhaps TRBD1 (6 bases). Germline V gene sequence: CDR1 SGHRS, CDR2 YFSETQ. V shed 4 bases and J shed 5 bases, with 10 bases lying between them. The CDR3 is made up of 14 amino acids. CDR3 DNA: TGCGCCAGCAGCCCACGACAGGATAATTCACCCCTCCACTTT. It yields the protein CASSPRQDNSPLHF.

V is TRBV20-1 and J is TRBJ1-2; 7 nucleotides align to TRBD1. Trimming removed 3 bases from V and 3 bases from J; junction bases left unmatched: 10. The CDR3 has 15 residues. CDR1 is DFQATT and CDR2 is SNEGSKA in the germline V gene (reference sequence). CDR3 region: CSARARDSQYYGYTF. The CDR3 DNA reads as TGCAGTGCTAGGGCCCGGGACAGCCAGTACTATGGCTACACCTTC.

The J gene is TRBJ2-7, the V gene TRBV20-1, with 13 bases lining up with TRBD2. V trimming: 5 bases; J trimming: 5 bases; junction bases outside the gene matches: 9. The germline V gene encodes CDR1 DFQATT and CDR2 SNEGSKA (reference sequence). The CDR3 loop spans 15 amino acids. The CDR3 sequence is CSAHNYGLAGDEQYF. In nucleotides, the CDR3 is TGCAGTGCTCATAATTATGGACTAGCGGGAGACGAGCAGTACTTC.

V gene TRBV28 combines with J gene TRBJ1-3, with D hard to call. Trimming took 6 bases from V and 0 from J, leaving 6 bases between them. Per the germline V gene, CDR1 is MDHEN and CDR2 is SYDVKM. CDR3 length: 13 residues. As DNA, the CDR3 is TGTGCCAGCAGCTCGCGCTCTGGAAACACCATATATTTT. Translation: CASSSRSGNTIYF. Drawing the rest from reference TRBV28 and TRBJ1-3, the complete variable domain is DVKVTQSSRYLVKRTGEKVFLECVQDMDHENMFWYRQDPGLGLRLIYFSYDVKMKEKGDIPEGYSVSREKKERFSLILESASTNQTSMYLCASSSRSGNTIYFGEGSWLTVV.

This clonotype was recorded once. The gene calls are TRBV9 and TRBJ1-6; a possible D gene is TRBD1 (6 bases). The V gene lost 4 bases and the J gene lost 9 bases, with 20 bases spanning the gap. Germline loops: CDR1 SGDLS, CDR2 YYNGEE. This CDR3 comprises 16 residues. CDR3 residues: CASSLGGTSSSSPLHF. CDR3 nucleotide sequence: TGTGCCAGCAGCTTAGGGGGGACATCTTCAAGTTCACCCCTCCACTTT.

In the case of this clonotype: A much more abundant neighbour one base away suggests this may be a read error. The chain employs TRBV15 and TRBJ1-1, with D hard to call. The CDR3 has 13 amino acids. Germline V CDR1 and CDR2: LNHNV, YYDKDF (reference sequence). This chain's CDR3 is CATSRVRNTKAFF. The CDR3 DNA follows: TGTGCCACCAGCAGAGTCAGGAACACTAAAGCTTTCTTT.

The chain combines TRBV6-1 with TRBJ2-6, with 12 bases aligning to TRBD2. CDR1 MNHNS and CDR2 SASEGT come from the germline V gene. The V gene end was trimmed by 8 bases and the J gene end by 4 bases; junction bases not matched to a gene: 12. The CDR3 consists of 18 residues. CDR3 coding DNA: TGTGCCAGCGCCCGGACTAGCGGGACCCTCCAGGGGGCCAACGTCCTGACTTTC. Its protein product is CASARTSGTLQGANVLTF.

This clonotype was seen ten or more times. This chain connects TRBV12-3 or TRBV12-4 to TRBJ2-5, with 8 positions matching TRBD2. Trimming took 4 bases from V and 0 from J; bases not matched to a gene: 4. CDR3 length equals 15 residues. The CDR3 DNA is TGTGCCAGCAGTTGCGAACTAGCGGACCAAGAGACCCAGTACTTC. Residues: CASSCELADQETQYF.

This clonotype was seen at least ten times. The chain joins TRBV9 to TRBJ1-1; TRBD1 agrees at 8 bases. The CDR3 runs 15 residues. The junction had 6 bases not matched to a gene; V was cut back by 4 bases and J by 1 base. Germline V gives CDR1 SGDLS, CDR2 YYNGEE. Here the CDR3 reads CASSKYGQGNTEAFF. The CDR3 nucleotides are TGTGCCAGCAGCAAATACGGACAGGGGAACACTGAAGCTTTCTTT.

The chain recombines TRBV6-1 with TRBJ2-5, with 7 nucleotides matching TRBD2. The CDR3 contains 15 residues. J was trimmed by 5 bases and V by 4 bases; bases with no gene match: 10. Germline CDR1 reads MNHNS; CDR2 reads SASEGT. The CDR3 is CASSVVGGQSETQYF. For the CDR3, the DNA is TGTGCCAGCAGTGTAGTGGGAGGGCAATCGGAGACCCAGTACTTC.

V usage is TRBV29-1 and J usage is TRBJ1-2, with D uncertain. The germline CDR1 and CDR2 sequences are SQVTM and ANQGSEA. This CDR3 contains 12 residues. Trimming took 3 bases from V and 4 from J, leaving 9 bases between them. This chain's CDR3 is CSVDRTSYGYTF. The CDR3 region has the DNA TGCAGCGTTGATAGGACCAGCTATGGCTACACCTTC.

The table lists this clonotype with many counts. The J gene is TRBJ2-5, the V gene TRBV3-1; 8 nucleotides agree with TRBD1. CDR1 and CDR2 (germline): LGHDT, YNNKEL (reference sequence). V lost 3 bases and J lost 5; bases outside the gene matches: 8. The CDR3 runs to 15 residues. The CDR3 coding sequence is TGTGCCAGCAGCCAGGGACGACAGGGGCTGGAGACCCAGTACTTC. Its protein is CASSQGRQGLETQYF.

This clonotype occurred a few times. V gene TRBV6-5 combines with J gene TRBJ1-2; D gene unclear. Trimming stripped 2 bases from V and 8 bases from J, with 9 bases between. This CDR3 comprises 12 residues. Germline V lookup: CDR1 MNHEY, CDR2 SVGAGI. The CDR3 loop reads CASSYPHGGYTF. In DNA, the CDR3 is TGTGCCAGCAGTTACCCTCATGGGGGCTACACCTTC.

The chain employs TRBV5-1 and TRBJ2-1, with D unclear. The ends were cut back, 4 bases at V and 11 bases at J, with 22 bases in the middle. Germline V gives CDR1 SGHRS, CDR2 YFSETQ. CDR3 length: 15 amino acids. CDR3 residues: CASSLSAAESPKQFF. The CDR3 DNA is TGCGCCAGCAGCCTCTCGGCAGCTGAGAGTCCTAAGCAGTTCTTC. The whole variable domain, remainder taken from reference TRBV5-1 and TRBJ2-1, is KAGVTQTPRYLIKTRGQQVTLSCSPISGHRSVSWYQQTPGQGLQFLFEYFSETQRNKGNFPGRFSGRQFSNSRSEMNVSTLELGDSALYLCASSLSAAESPKQFFGPGTRLTVL.

The V and J genes are TRBV9 and TRBJ1-5; D is ambiguous. The CDR3 totals 15 residues. Trimming took off 3 bases at V and 2 bases at J, with 12 bases between the two ends. Germline V gives CDR1 SGDLS, CDR2 YYNGEE. The CDR3 here is CASSEGLEGNQPQHF. DNA for the CDR3: TGTGCCAGCAGCGAAGGACTAGAGGGCAATCAGCCCCAGCATTTT.

This clonotype was detected a few times. The chain carries TRBV29-1 and TRBJ1-4, with D unclear. V dropped 2 bases and J dropped 6 bases, with 19 bases sitting between them. The CDR3 runs to 16 residues. Germline CDR1 is SQVTM and CDR2 is ANQGSEA. CDR3 coding DNA: TGCAGCGTTGAAATGGATGGGGAAAGCGATTATGAAAAACTGTTTTTT. This sequence encodes CSVEMDGESDYEKLFF.

The J gene is TRBJ2-1, the V gene TRBV6-1; 7 bases map to TRBD2. The trim removed 8 bases at V and 6 bases at J, leaving 1 base unmatched. There are 11 residues in the CDR3. The V gene's germline CDR1 is MNHNS and CDR2 SASEGT. The CDR3 coding sequence is TGTGCCAGCCAGCGGGGCAATGAGCAGTTCTTC. Translating gives CASQRGNEQFF.

This clonotype was seen at least ten times. J is TRBJ2-7 and V is TRBV6-5, with D perhaps matching TRBD1 (6 bases). Trimming left V 3 bases short and J 1 base short, with 13 bases between. This CDR3 spans 15 amino acids. Germline loops: CDR1 MNHEY, CDR2 SVGAGI. CDR3 nucleotide sequence: TGTGCCAGCAGTTATACAACCGGGACATCCTACGAGCAGTACTTC. Protein sequence: CASSYTTGTSYEQYF.

In this sample, this clonotype turned up a few times. The CDR3 here is CASTRTSGGAWNTGELFF. In DNA form, the CDR3 reads TGTGCCAGCACCCGGACTAGCGGGGGAGCTTGGAACACCGGGGAGCTGTTTTTT. The chain joins TRBV12-3 or TRBV12-4 to TRBJ2-2, with 13 bases lining up with TRBD2. The CDR3 totals 18 residues. J was trimmed by 1 base and V by 7 bases; bases with no gene match: 9.

This clonotype was counted ten times or more. The rearrangement joins TRBV12-3 or TRBV12-4 to TRBJ1-3, with D unclear. Trimming removed 5 bases from V and 0 bases from J, with 8 bases in between. The CDR3 is 14 amino acids. The CDR3 DNA reads TGTGCCAGCAGTCTCCGAAGCTCTGGAAACACCATATATTTT. Translating gives CASSLRSSGNTIYF.